The entry below describes one T cell receptor (beta chain). The antigen is undetermined. This entry is derived from a study of T-cell memory formation after mild COVID-19. Study-wide points: For contracting clones, CD4+ ones sat mainly in CM and EM, CD8+ in EMRA.

CDR1 LNHDA and CDR2 SQIVND come from the germline V gene (reference sequence). V shed 4 bases and J shed 0 bases, with 10 bases lying between them. This CDR3 has 16 amino acids. One entry per CDR3 protein, called by TCRdb with MiXCR from the 5' RACE reads. Found here are 400,000 or so distinct CDR3 sequences, roughly 21% of them singletons; the top ten hold under 15%. The sample taken for sequencing was PBMCs or a T cell subset sorted from them (not recorded which). The TCR comes from an adult woman who had mild COVID-19 (a few samples of this study predate the infection). Cell type and time point are not known. The V call is TRBV19, the J call TRBJ2-6; D is perhaps TRBD2 (7 bases). CDR3 sequence (DNA): TGTGCCAGTAGTAGCGGGGGCCCCTCTGGGGCCAACGTCCTGACTTTC. Its translation: CASSSGGPSGANVLTF.